The present T cell receptor (beta chain) was sequenced within a study of radiotherapy plus CTLA-4 blockade in lung cancer. CDR1 and CDR2 from the germline V gene are SNHLY and FYNNEI. Trimming stripped 7 bases from V and 8 bases from J, with 12 bases between. This CDR3 contains 12 residues. This table comes from immunoSEQ multiplex PCR, and its TCRdb copy is limited to in-frame clones, with some not included. The table shows approximately 90,000 clones, with about 80% occurring only once. The clonotype originates from a human donor with non-small cell lung cancer who had stable disease on radiotherapy plus ipilimumab. Sequenced material: peripheral blood, taken from a patient treated with radiotherapy plus ipilimumab. This chain links TRBV2 with TRBJ1-3; tentatively, D is TRBD1 (5 bases). CDR3 region: CASKGLLYTIYF. CDR3 nucleotides: TGTGCCAGCAAGGGGCTGTTATACACCATATATTTT.